This TCR beta chain was recorded in a study of spatial heterogeneity in lung cancer. Documented time point: sample taken at primary tumor resection. Whole RNA from tumor, nontumor lung or frozen PBMC was sequenced unsorted. Trimming removed 1 base from V and 1 base from J; junction bases left unmatched: 0. There are 15 residues in the CDR3. Germline-derived CDR1 and CDR2 are MNHNS and SASEGT. TCRdb reprocessed the 5' RACE reads via MiXCR and lists one record per CDR3 protein. The sample holds 45,000 or so distinct CDR3 sequences, less than 8.5% seen once. The chain uses TRBV6-1 and TRBJ2-2; 7 positions match TRBD1. The TCR sequence derives from a female donor with early-stage non-small cell lung cancer. Sequenced here: PBMCs, sampled at surgery. Written as DNA, the CDR3 is TGTGCCAGCAGTGAAGGGACAGGGAACACCGGGGAGCTGTTTTTT. It translates to CASSEGTGNTGELFF.